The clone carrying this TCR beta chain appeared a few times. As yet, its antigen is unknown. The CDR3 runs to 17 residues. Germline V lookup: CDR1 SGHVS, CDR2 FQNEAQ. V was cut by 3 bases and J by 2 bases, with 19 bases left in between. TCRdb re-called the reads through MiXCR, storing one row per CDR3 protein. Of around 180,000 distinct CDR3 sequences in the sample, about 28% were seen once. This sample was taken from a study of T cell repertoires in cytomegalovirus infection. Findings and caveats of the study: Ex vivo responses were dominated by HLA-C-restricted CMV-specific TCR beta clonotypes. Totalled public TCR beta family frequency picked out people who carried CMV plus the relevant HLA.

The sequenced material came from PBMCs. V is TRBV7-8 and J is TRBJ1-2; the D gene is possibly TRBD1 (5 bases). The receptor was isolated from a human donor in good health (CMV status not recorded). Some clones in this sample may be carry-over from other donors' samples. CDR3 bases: TGTGCCAGCAGCTTGGCTTCGAGGTCAGGGCTAAACTATGGCTACACCTTC. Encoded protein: CASSLASRSGLNYGYTF.